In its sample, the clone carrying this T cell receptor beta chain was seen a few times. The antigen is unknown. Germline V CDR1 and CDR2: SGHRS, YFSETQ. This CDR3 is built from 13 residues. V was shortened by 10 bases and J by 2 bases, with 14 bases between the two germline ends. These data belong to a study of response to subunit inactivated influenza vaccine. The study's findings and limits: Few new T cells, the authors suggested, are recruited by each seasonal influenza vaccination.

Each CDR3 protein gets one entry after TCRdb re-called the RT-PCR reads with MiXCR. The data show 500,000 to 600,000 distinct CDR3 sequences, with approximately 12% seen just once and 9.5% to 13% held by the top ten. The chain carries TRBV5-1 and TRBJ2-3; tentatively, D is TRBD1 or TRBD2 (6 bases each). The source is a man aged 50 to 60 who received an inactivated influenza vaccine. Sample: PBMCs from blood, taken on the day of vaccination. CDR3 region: CAGEGGYTDTQYF. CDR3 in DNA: TGCGCCGGCGAGGGGGGTTACACAGATACGCAGTATTTT.